This T cell receptor beta chain comes out of a study of T cells in Graves' hyperthyroidism and ophthalmopathy. Study results and caveats: Ophthalmopathy was model-predicted a median about six months pre-onset. A model of 13 V-J features distinguished ophthalmopathy from stable hyperthyroidism.

Used for diagnoses were clinical symptoms, serum thyroxine and TRAb, thyroid ultrasound and orbital computed tomography. PBMCs were derived from 10 ml fresh peripheral blood. This clonotype was counted ten times or more. The target antigen is unknown. Amplification of TCR beta CDR3 regions was performed using RNA transcripts as template. First-round RT-PCR with HTBI primers amplified the TCR CDR3 region. TCRdb used MiXCR to reprocess the multiplex PCR reads, holding one entry per CDR3 protein. The repertoire holds fewer than 550,000 distinct CDR3 sequences, with 15% to 19% as singletons. The sample taken for sequencing was blood. This TCR was sampled from a young woman with Graves' hyperthyroidism.

This CDR3 reads CASSQEGRREAFF. The CDR3 coding sequence is TGTGCCAGCAGCCAAGAGGGCAGGCGTGAAGCTTTCTTT. This chain links TRBV3-1 with TRBJ1-1; D unresolved. The CDR3 runs to 13 residues. Germline values: CDR1 LGHDT, CDR2 YNNKEL (reference sequence). The ends were cut back, 0 bases at V and 7 bases at J, with 9 bases in the middle.